This T cell receptor (beta chain) appears in the sequencing data of a study of blood T cell repertoires in COVID-19. Study summary: Samples came from the United States, Italy and Spain, spanning acute and convalescent COVID-19. Sources were T cells, B-cell-depleted T cells, or PBMCs; the material itself was cDNA or gDNA.

Germline V gene sequence: CDR1 SGHTA, CDR2 FQGTGA. With 2 bases removed from V and 5 bases from J, the gap between germline ends came to 16 bases. The CDR3 runs to 16 residues. In the original analysis: Amplification from reference gene primers served as the basis for estimated nucleated cell counts. The table came from immunoSEQ multiplex PCR; TCRdb's copy has only in-frame clones and leaves some out. The V and J calls and the clone size are those of that table, but D and trimming were determined from the DNA. The repertoire consists of about 170,000 clones, with roughly 83% occurring once and the leading ten covering 2.5% to 3.5%. A single count supports this clone.

Source material: peripheral blood. The gene calls are TRBV7-3 and TRBJ2-1; D might be TRBD2 (7 bases). This clonotype originated in a woman aged 60-75 years with acute or convalescent COVID-19. CDR3: CASSLGGGGLNNEQFF. The CDR3 DNA reads as TGTGCCAGCAGCTTAGGTGGCGGGGGCCTGAACAATGAGCAGTTCTTC.